Shown below are 8 T cell receptor beta chains from a single sample sequenced in a study of cytomegalovirus exposure and HLA in healthy donors. In the PCR, 60 Vbeta and 13 Jbeta primers were used. Libraries were prepared by immunoSEQ multiplex PCR; TCRdb keeps only in-frame clonotypes and omits some of them. The sample records 65,000 or so clones, approximately 80% being singletons. Input material: PBMCs. The receptor set was obtained from a girl aged 10 to 17 in good health and CMV-seropositive.

This clone showed up just a few times. The genes are TRBV29-1 and TRBJ1-4, with 10 positions matching TRBD1. The CDR3 extends over 15 amino acids. Trimming cost V 4 bases and J 4 bases; bases outside gene matches: 6. CDR1 SQVTM and CDR2 ANQGSEA come from the germline V gene. CDR3 DNA sequence: TGCAGCGTTGTCGACAGGGGGCTTTGTAATGAAAAACTGTTTTTT. This gives the protein CSVVDRGLCNEKLFF. The full variable domain, in which reference TRBV29-1 and TRBJ1-4 provide the parts outside the CDR3, is SAVISQKPSRDICQRGTSLTIQCQVDSQVTMMFWYRQQPGQSLTLIATANQGSEATYESGFVIDKFPISRPNLTFSTLTVSNMSPEDSSIYLCSVVDRGLCNEKLFFGSGTQLSVL.

The chain recombines TRBV19 with TRBJ2-7; TRBD1 aligns across 7 bases. The CDR3 runs 15 residues. Germline values: CDR1 LNHDA, CDR2 SQIVND (reference sequence). The V segment lost 3 bases and the J segment 3 bases; nucleotides outside the gene matches: 8. For the CDR3, the DNA is TGTGCCAGTAGTATTATTGAGACAGGGATCTACGAGCAGTACTTC. Translated: CASSIIETGIYEQYF. The whole variable domain, remainder taken from reference TRBV19 and TRBJ2-7, is DGGITQSPKYLFRKEGQNVTLSCEQNLNHDAMYWYRQDPGQGLRLIYYSQIVNDFQKGDIAEGYSVSREKKESFPLTVTSAQKNPTAFYLCASSIIETGIYEQYFGPGTRLTVT.

This chain joins TRBV2 and TRBJ1-1, with 7 bases matching TRBD1. V was clipped by 8 bases and J by 0 bases; unmatched bases: 9. Per the germline V gene, CDR1 is SNHLY and CDR2 is FYNNEI. The CDR3 sequence is 15 residues long. This CDR3 reads CASSPQQGMNTEAFF. In nucleotides, the CDR3 is TGTGCCAGCTCCCCGCAACAGGGGATGAACACTGAAGCTTTCTTT.

V is TRBV18 and J is TRBJ1-1; the D is unclear. The CDR3 sequence is 13 residues long. Germline lookup yields CDR1 KGHSH and CDR2 LQKENI. V dropped 3 bases and J dropped 1 base, with 6 bases sitting between them. The CDR3 loop reads CASSPVANTEAFF. DNA of the CDR3: TGTGCCAGCTCACCTGTGGCGAACACTGAAGCTTTCTTT.

This clone was picked up one time. The chain employs TRBV6-4 and TRBJ2-2; no clear D gene. CDR3 length equals 14 residues. The V gene lost 5 bases and the J gene lost 3 bases, with 10 bases spanning the gap. Germline assignment: CDR1 MRHNA and CDR2 SNTAGT. The CDR3 DNA reads as TGTGCCAGCAGTCCTTCAAGCCACACCGGGGAGCTGTTTTTT. Its translation: CASSPSSHTGELFF.

CDR3 DNA: TGTGCCAGCAGTGTAGACAGGAGCAGCCTAGAGGAGTACTTCTATGGCTACACCTTC. It yields the protein CASSVDRSSLEEYFYGYTF. The chain combines TRBV2 with TRBJ1-2, with a possible D match to TRBD1 (6 bases). Per the germline V gene, CDR1 is SNHLY and CDR2 is FYNNEI. There are 19 residues in the CDR3. Deletions cut 4 bases from V and 4 bases from J, with 28 bases between.

This clone is a singleton in its sample. Germline and junction disagree at one end, which may indicate a read error. The chain employs TRBV6-1 and TRBJ2-5; 15 bases are a match to TRBD2. The CDR3 is 15 residues long. CDR1 is MNHNS and CDR2 is SASEGT in the germline V gene. The DNA for the CDR3 is TGTGCCAGTGGGACTAGCGGGGGGACCCAAGGGACCCAGTACTTC. The encoded protein is CASGTSGGTQGTQYF.

The V call is TRBV30, the J call TRBJ2-6; the match to TRBD2 covers 8 bases. V lost 8 bases to trimming and J lost 3 bases; unmatched junction nucleotides: 12. The V gene's germline CDR1 is GTSNPN and CDR2 SVGIG (reference sequence). This CDR3 comprises 16 residues. The DNA of the CDR3 is TGTGCCCGAGCCTCCGGGGGGGCCGGTGGGGCCAACGTCCTGACTTTC. Translation: CARASGGAGGANVLTF.